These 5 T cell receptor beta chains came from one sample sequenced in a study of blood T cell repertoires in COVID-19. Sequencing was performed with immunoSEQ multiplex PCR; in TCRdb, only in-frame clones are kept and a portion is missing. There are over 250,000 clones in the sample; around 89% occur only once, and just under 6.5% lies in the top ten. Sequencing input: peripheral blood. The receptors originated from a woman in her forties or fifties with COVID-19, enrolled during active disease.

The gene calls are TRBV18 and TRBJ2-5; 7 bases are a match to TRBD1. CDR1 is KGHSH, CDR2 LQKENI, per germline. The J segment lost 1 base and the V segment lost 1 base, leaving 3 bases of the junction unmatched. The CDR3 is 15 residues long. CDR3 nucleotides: TGTGCCAGCTCACCACTACAGGGGTCCCAAGAGACCCAGTACTTC. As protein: CASSPLQGSQETQYF.

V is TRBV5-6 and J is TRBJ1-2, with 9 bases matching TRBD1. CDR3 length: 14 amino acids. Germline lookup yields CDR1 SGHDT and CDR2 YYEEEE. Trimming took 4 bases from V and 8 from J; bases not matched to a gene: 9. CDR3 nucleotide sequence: TGTGCCAGCAGCCGCGAACAGGGGGCAAGGGGCTACACCTTC. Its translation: CASSREQGARGYTF.

CDR3 in DNA: TGTGCCAGCATCGAGGGGAACACCGGGGAGCTGTTTTTT. Translation: CASIEGNTGELFF. This sequence joins TRBV2 and TRBJ2-2, with D tentatively TRBD2 (5 bases). CDR1 is SNHLY and CDR2 is FYNNEI in the germline V gene. The CDR3 has 13 amino acids. Deletions cut 7 bases from V and 1 base from J, with 7 bases between.

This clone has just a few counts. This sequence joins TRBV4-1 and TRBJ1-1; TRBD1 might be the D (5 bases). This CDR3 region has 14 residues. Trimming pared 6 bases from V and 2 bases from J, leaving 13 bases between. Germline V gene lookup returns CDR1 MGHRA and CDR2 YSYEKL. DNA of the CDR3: TGCGCCAGCAGAAACGTCAGGGATAACACTGAAGCTTTCTTT. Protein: CASRNVRDNTEAFF.

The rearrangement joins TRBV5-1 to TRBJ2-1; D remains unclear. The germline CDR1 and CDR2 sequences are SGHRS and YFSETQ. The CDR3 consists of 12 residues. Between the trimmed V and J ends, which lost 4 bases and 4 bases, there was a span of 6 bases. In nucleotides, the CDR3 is TGCGCCAGCAGCCAGTTTTACAATGAGCAGTTCTTC. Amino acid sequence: CASSQFYNEQFF.